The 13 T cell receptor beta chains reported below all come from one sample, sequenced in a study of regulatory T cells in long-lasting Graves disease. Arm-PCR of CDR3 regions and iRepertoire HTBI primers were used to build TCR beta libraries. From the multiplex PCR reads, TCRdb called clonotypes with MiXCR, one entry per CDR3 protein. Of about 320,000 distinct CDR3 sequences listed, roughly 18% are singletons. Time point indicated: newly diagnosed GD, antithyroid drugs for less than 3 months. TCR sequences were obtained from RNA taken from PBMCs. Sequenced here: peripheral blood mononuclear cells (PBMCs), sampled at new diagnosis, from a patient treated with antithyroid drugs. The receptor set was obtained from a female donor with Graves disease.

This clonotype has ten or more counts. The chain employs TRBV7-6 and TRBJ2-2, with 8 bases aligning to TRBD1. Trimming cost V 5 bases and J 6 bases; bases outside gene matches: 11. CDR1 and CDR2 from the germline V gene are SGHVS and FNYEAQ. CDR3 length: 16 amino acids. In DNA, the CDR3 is TGTGCCAGCAGCCTTACGACAGGGGCGGTCGCCGGGGAGCTGTTTTTT. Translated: CASSLTTGAVAGELFF.

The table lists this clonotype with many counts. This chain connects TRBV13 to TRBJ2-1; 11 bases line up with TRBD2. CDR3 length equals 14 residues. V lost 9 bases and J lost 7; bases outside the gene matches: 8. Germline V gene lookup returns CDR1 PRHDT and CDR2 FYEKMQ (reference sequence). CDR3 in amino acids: CASITSGSQNEQFF. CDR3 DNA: TGTGCCAGTATCACTAGCGGGAGTCAGAATGAGCAGTTCTTC. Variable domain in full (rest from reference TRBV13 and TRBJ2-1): AAGVIQSPRHLIKEKRETATLKCYPIPRHDTVYWYQQGPGQDPQFLISFYEKMQSDKGSIPDRFSAQQFSDYHSELNMSSLELGDSALYFCASITSGSQNEQFFGPGTRLTVL.

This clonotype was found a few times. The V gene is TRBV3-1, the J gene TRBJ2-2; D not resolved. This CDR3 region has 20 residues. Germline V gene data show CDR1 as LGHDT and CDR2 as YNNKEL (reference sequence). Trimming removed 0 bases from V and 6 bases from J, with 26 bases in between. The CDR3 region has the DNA TGTGCCAGCAGCCAAGAGAATGATTTTGGACGCAGGAATCCCCCCGGGGAGCTGTTTTTT. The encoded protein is CASSQENDFGRRNPPGELFF.

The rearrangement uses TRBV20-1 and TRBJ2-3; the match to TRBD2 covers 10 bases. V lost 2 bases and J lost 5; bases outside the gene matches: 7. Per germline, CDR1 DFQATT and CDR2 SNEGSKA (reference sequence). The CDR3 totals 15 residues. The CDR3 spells CSARSLAGAGDTQYF. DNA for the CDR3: TGCAGTGCTAGATCCCTAGCGGGAGCGGGAGATACGCAGTATTTT.

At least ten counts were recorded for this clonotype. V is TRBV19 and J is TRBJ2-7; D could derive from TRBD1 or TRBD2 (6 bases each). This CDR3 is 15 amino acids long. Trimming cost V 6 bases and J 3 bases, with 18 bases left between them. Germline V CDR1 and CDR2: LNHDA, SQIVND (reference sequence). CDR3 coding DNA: TGTGCCAGTAGCGGCCCCTCGAGGGGGGACTACGAGCAGTACTTC. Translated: CASSGPSRGDYEQYF.

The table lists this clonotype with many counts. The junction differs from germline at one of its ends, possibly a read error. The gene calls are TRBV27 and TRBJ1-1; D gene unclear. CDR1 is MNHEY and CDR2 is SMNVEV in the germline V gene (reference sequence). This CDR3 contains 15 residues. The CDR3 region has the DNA TGTGCCAGCATATCTTTTGAGCGGGTGTGGCCTGAGGCTTTCTTT. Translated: CASISFERVWPEAFF.

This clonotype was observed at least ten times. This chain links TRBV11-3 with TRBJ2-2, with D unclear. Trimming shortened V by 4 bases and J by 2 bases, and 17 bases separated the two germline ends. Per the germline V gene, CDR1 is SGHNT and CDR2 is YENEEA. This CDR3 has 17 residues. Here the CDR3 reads CASSSPLKTPNTGELFF. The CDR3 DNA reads TGTGCCAGCAGCTCCCCCCTGAAGACCCCAAACACCGGGGAGCTGTTTTTT.

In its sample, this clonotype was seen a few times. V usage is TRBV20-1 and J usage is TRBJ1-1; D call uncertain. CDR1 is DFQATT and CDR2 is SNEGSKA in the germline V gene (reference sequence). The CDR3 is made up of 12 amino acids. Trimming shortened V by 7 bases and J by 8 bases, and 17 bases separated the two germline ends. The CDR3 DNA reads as TGCAGTGGATCTTTTGAGATGGACGAAGCTTTCTTT. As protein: CSGSFEMDEAFF.

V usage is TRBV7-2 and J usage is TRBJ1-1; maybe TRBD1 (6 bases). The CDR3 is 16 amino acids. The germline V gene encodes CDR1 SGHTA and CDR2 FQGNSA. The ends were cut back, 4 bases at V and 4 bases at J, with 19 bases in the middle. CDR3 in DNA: TGTGCCAGCAGCTCCCCATTCAGGGGCATGGGCACTGAAGCTTTCTTT. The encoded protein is CASSSPFRGMGTEAFF.

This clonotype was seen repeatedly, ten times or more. The CDR3 DNA follows: TGTGCCAGCAGTTACTCTCTAGCGGGAAATTCGGGTGAGCAGTTCTTC. It codes for CASSYSLAGNSGEQFF. The rearrangement uses TRBV6-5 and TRBJ2-1; 9 positions agree with TRBD2. There are 16 residues in the CDR3. V shed 0 bases and J 9 bases; nucleotides not matched to a gene: 9. The germline V gene has CDR1 MNHEY and CDR2 SVGAGI.

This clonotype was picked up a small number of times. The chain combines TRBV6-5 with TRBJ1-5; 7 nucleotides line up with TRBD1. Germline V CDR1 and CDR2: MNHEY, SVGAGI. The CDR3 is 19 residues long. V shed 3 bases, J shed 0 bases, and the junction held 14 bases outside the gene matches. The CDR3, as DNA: TGTGCCAGCAGTTATCCAGGACAGGCGGACCCTAATAGCAATCAGCCCCAGCATTTT. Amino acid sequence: CASSYPGQADPNSNQPQHF.

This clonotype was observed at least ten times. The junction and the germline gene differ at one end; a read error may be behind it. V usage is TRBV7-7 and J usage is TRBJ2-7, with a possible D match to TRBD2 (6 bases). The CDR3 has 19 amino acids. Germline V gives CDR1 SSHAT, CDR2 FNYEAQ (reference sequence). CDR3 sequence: CASSFPRVLAGPSKYEQYF. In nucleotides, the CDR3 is TGTGCTAGCAGCTTTCCCCGTGTGTTGGCGGGACCGTCTAAGTACGAGCAGTACTTC.

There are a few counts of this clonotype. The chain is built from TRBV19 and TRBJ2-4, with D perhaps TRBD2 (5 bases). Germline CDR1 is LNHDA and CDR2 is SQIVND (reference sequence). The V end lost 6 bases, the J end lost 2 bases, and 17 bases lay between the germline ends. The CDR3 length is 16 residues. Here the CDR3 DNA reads TGTGCCAGTAGCCCACTGAGGGTAACGACCAAAAACATTCAGTACTTC. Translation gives CASSPLRVTTKNIQYF.